These 9 T cell receptor beta chains were sequenced from one sample in a study of T cells after yellow fever vaccination. TCRdb ran MiXCR on the 5' RACE reads and lists one entry per CDR3 protein. The sample has approximately 140,000 distinct CDR3 sequences, around 7.7% seen once; the top ten hold roughly 0.76%. This material consisted of CD4+ T cells sorted from PBMCs, taken 5 days after the yellow fever booster vaccination. Receptor source: a man between 25 and 39 years old who received the YFV17D yellow fever vaccine.

Ten or more counts support this clonotype. The V gene is TRBV7-8, the J gene TRBJ2-7; tentatively, D is TRBD1 (6 bases). Germline-derived CDR1 and CDR2 are SGHVS and FQNEAQ. The CDR3 extends over 12 amino acids. V dropped 5 bases and J dropped 5 bases, with 10 bases sitting between them. CDR3 region: CASSIRGHEQYF. DNA of the CDR3: TGTGCCAGCAGCATCAGGGGTCACGAGCAGTACTTC. Variable domain in full (rest from reference TRBV7-8 and TRBJ2-7): GAGVSQSPRYKVAKRGQDVALRCDPISGHVSLFWYQQALGQGPEFLTYFQNEAQLDKSGLPSDRFFAERPEGSVSTLKIQRTQQEDSAVYLCASSIRGHEQYFGPGTRLTVT.

There are many counts of this clonotype. V gene TRBV12-3 or TRBV12-4 combines with J gene TRBJ2-1, with TRBD2 identical over 12 bases. The CDR3 length is 15 residues. J gave up 4 bases and V 6 bases, and 4 bases lay outside the gene matches. The DNA of the CDR3 is TGTGCCAGCAGACCAGGACTAGCGGGGTACAATGAGCAGTTCTTC. It encodes CASRPGLAGYNEQFF.

With respect to this clonotype: This may arise from a read error, as a much more abundant clone is one base away. V is TRBV7-9 and J is TRBJ2-1, with 8 bases fitting TRBD2. In germline, CDR1 is SEHNR, CDR2 FQNEAQ (reference sequence). This CDR3 region has 16 residues. The V segment lost 5 bases and the J segment 6 bases; nucleotides outside the gene matches: 12. The CDR3 here is CASSTLRSGSSNEQFF. The CDR3 bases are TGTGCCAGCAGCACACTCCGGAGCGGGAGCTCCAATGAGCAGTTCTTC. Drawing the rest from reference TRBV7-9 and TRBJ2-1, the complete variable domain is DTGVSQNPRHKITKRGQNVTFRCDPISEHNRLYWYRQTLGQGPEFLTYFQNEAQLEKSRLLSDRFSAERPKGSFSTLEIQRTEQGDSAMYLCASSTLRSGSSNEQFFGPGTRLTVL.

This clonotype was counted at least ten times. The chain joins TRBV29-1 to TRBJ2-7, with 14 bases that match TRBD2. Germline lookup yields CDR1 SQVTM and CDR2 ANQGSEA. This CDR3 has 14 amino acids. V was pared by 5 bases and J by 6 bases, with 6 bases of the junction left unmatched. This chain's CDR3 is CSVMGLAGVLEQYF. CDR3 sequence (DNA): TGCAGCGTTATGGGACTAGCGGGAGTGCTCGAGCAGTACTTC.

Regarding this clonotype: A much larger clone sits a single nucleotide away, making a read error possible. The genes are TRBV3-1 and TRBJ2-7, with D hard to call. This CDR3 region has 12 residues. Germline V CDR1 and CDR2: LGHDT, YNNKEL (reference sequence). The CDR3 protein is CASIQVANEQYF. The CDR3 DNA sequence: TGTGCCAGCATCCAAGTCGCTAACGAGCAGTACTTC.

This chain links TRBV20-1 with TRBJ2-1; TRBD1 aligns across 10 bases. The CDR3 is 16 amino acids. The V gene end was trimmed by 6 bases and the J gene end by 0 bases; junction bases not matched to a gene: 8. From germline, CDR1 is DFQATT and CDR2 SNEGSKA (reference sequence). This CDR3 is CSARQGARSSYNEQFF. CDR3 nucleotide sequence: TGCAGTGCCAGACAGGGGGCCCGGAGCTCCTACAATGAGCAGTTCTTC.

This clonotype occurred many times. V usage is TRBV28 and J usage is TRBJ2-7; 7 bases are shared with TRBD1. Germline-derived CDR1 and CDR2 are MDHEN and SYDVKM. The CDR3 is made up of 16 amino acids. Losses at the gene ends were 4 bases for V and 5 bases for J; bases not matched to a gene: 14. The CDR3 here is CASSWGWGQSHNEQYF. DNA of the CDR3: TGTGCCAGCAGTTGGGGGTGGGGACAGTCCCATAACGAGCAGTACTTC.

The CDR3 loop is CASSFGGGYNEQFF. CDR3 sequence (DNA): TGTGCCAGCAGTTTCGGGGGTGGGTACAATGAGCAGTTCTTC. J is TRBJ2-1 and V is TRBV28; TRBD2 is a possible D gene (6 bases). Trimming stripped 3 bases from V and 4 bases from J, with 10 bases between. The CDR3 covers 14 residues. The V gene's germline CDR1 is MDHEN and CDR2 SYDVKM.

Many counts were recorded for this clonotype. V and J are TRBV27 and TRBJ2-7; tentative D call: TRBD2 (5 bases). Trimming removed 6 bases from V and 6 bases from J, with 15 bases in between. This CDR3 has 13 residues. Germline CDR1 MNHEY, CDR2 SMNVEV (reference sequence). The CDR3 DNA sequence: TGTGCCAGCAGCTTACAGCCACGGGGCGAGCAGTACTTC. Translated: CASSLQPRGEQYF.